The source of this TCR beta chain is a study of blood T cell repertoires in COVID-19. The overall study: Samples representing acute and convalescent COVID-19 were sourced from the United States, Italy and Spain.

Assay used: immunoSEQ multiplex PCR; TCRdb lists only in-frame clones, some missing. This sample has about 440,000 clones, with more than 85% found just once. The V gene lost 6 bases and the J gene lost 2 bases, with 16 bases spanning the gap. CDR1 and CDR2 from the germline V gene are SQVTM and ANQGSEA. The CDR3 consists of 14 residues. This sequence joins TRBV29-1 and TRBJ1-2; perhaps TRBD1 as D (5 bases). The sequenced material came from peripheral blood. The source is a woman in her 30s with acute or convalescent COVID-19. The CDR3 loop is CSVLTGLNNYGYTF. The CDR3 DNA is TGCAGCGTCCTTACAGGTCTAAACAACTATGGCTACACCTTC. Combining the CDR3 with reference TRBV29-1 and TRBJ1-2 gives the whole variable domain SAVISQKPSRDICQRGTSLTIQCQVDSQVTMMFWYRQQPGQSLTLIATANQGSEATYESGFVIDKFPISRPNLTFSTLTVSNMSPEDSSIYLCSVLTGLNNYGYTFGSGTRLTVV.